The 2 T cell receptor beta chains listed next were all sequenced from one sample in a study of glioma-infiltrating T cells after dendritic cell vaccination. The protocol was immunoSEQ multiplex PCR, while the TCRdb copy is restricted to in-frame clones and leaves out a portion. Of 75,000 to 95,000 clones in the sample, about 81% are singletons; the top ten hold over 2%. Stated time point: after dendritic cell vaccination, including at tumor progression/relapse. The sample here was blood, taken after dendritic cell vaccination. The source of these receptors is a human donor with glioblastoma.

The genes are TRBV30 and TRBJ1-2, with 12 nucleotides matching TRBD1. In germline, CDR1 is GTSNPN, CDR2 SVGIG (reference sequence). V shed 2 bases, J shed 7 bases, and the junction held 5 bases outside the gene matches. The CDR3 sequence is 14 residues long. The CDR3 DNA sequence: TGTGCCTGGAGTCCGGGACAGGGGGCAGGTGGCTACACCTTC. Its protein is CAWSPGQGAGGYTF. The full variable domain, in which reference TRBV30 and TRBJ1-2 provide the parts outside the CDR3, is SQTIHQWPATLVQPVGSPLSLECTVEGTSNPNLYWYRQAAGRGLQLLFYSVGIGQISSEVPQNLSASRPQDRQFILSSKKLLLSDSGFYLCAWSPGQGAGGYTFGSGTRLTVV.

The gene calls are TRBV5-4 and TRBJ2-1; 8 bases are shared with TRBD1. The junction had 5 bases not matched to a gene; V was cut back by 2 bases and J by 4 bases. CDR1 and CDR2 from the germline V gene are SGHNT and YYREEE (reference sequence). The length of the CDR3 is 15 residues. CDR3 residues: CASSFRNRGYNEQFF. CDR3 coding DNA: TGTGCCAGCAGCTTTAGGAACAGGGGGTACAATGAGCAGTTCTTC.